Listed below are T cell receptor beta chains from one sample, sequenced in a study of cytomegalovirus exposure and HLA in healthy donors. Here immunoSEQ multiplex PCR was the method, and the copy in TCRdb shows in-frame clones only, minus some. This sample lists around 140,000 clones; its ten largest clones have more than 1.5%. The sequenced sample was PBMCs. Receptors originate from a man younger than 35 in good health and CMV-seronegative. Both conserved end residues are part of each CDR3. Each record gives: V gene, J gene, D gene, CDR3 protein, CDR3 DNA. The D gene is left open where the match is weak.

>TRBV28|TRBJ1-5|NA
CASTPVGPNQPQHF
TGTGCCAGCACACCCGTGGGGCCTAATCAGCCCCAGCATTTT
>TRBV7-9|TRBJ2-1|NA
CASNPHRVNEQFF
TGTGCCAGCAACCCACACAGGGTTAATGAGCAGTTCTTC
>TRBV7-8|TRBJ1-3|TRBD1
CASSLAWQGVRGSGNTIYF
TGTGCCAGCAGCTTAGCGTGGCAGGGGGTAAGGGGCTCTGGAAACACCATATATTTT
>TRBV7-8|TRBJ2-7|NA
CASSADRAYEQYF
TGTGCCAGCAGCGCGGACAGAGCATACGAGCAGTACTTC
>TRBV7-2|TRBJ1-5|NA
CASSLGLLSNQPQHF
TGTGCCAGCAGCTTAGGCCTACTTAGCAATCAGCCCCAGCATTTT
>TRBV18|TRBJ1-4|TRBD1
CASRGQRNEKLFF
TGTGCCAGTCGGGGACAGAGGAATGAAAAACTGTTTTTT
>TRBV27|TRBJ1-1|NA
CASSTFYRVGNTEAFF
TGTGCCAGCAGTACTTTTTACCGGGTAGGGAACACTGAAGCTTTCTTT
>TRBV4-3|TRBJ1-5|NA
CASSQDRGDQPQHF
TGCGCCAGCAGCCAAGATCGGGGGGACCAGCCCCAGCATTTT
>TRBV14|TRBJ2-5|NA
CASSRDQGSRETQYF
TGTGCCAGCAGCCGAGATCAGGGGTCCCGTGAGACCCAGTACTTC
>TRBV7-2|TRBJ2-7|NA
CASSFRGADEQYF
TGTGCCAGCAGCTTCCGGGGGGCGGACGAGCAGTACTTC
>TRBV7-8|TRBJ2-5|TRBD2
CASILPGGRETQYF
TGTGCCAGCATCCTTCCCGGGGGGAGAGAGACCCAGTACTTC
>TRBV5-6|TRBJ2-2|NA
CASSLITSEAGELFF
TGTGCCAGCAGCTTGATCACCTCTGAGGCCGGGGAGCTGTTTTTT
>TRBV7-3|TRBJ2-6|NA
CASKRGYGANVLTF
TGTGCCAGCAAAAGGGGTTATGGGGCCAACGTCCTGACTTTC
>TRBV7-3|TRBJ1-3|TRBD1
CASQGAGNTIYF
TGTGCCAGCCAGGGGGCGGGAAACACCATATATTTT
>TRBV7-2|TRBJ1-1|TRBD1
CASSLGGGWAFF
TGTGCCAGCAGCCTAGGAGGGGGCTGGGCTTTCTTT
>TRBV28|TRBJ2-7|NA
CASSLTTYEQYF
TGTGCCAGCAGCTTAACTACCTACGAGCAGTACTTC
>TRBV11-2|TRBJ2-7|NA
CASSFTGLPYEQYF
TGTGCCAGCAGTTTCACTGGACTACCCTACGAGCAGTACTTC
>TRBV27|TRBJ2-7|NA
CASSHQGSNEQYF
TGTGCCAGCAGTCATCAGGGATCCAACGAGCAGTACTTC
>TRBV11-3|TRBJ2-1|NA
CASSLGQVSSYNEQFF
TGTGCCAGCAGCTTAGGGCAGGTGAGCTCCTACAATGAGCAGTTCTTC